This entry concerns a single T cell receptor beta chain. This CDR3 is 15 amino acids long. Germline loops: CDR1 MNHEY, CDR2 SVGAGI. Trimming left V 5 bases short and J 3 bases short, with 14 bases between. These data are taken from a study of blood T cell repertoires in COVID-19. Everyone who took part was roughly 18 to 90 years old, and they came from 20 to 25 US areas. In the study's own analysis: For nucleated cells, counts were estimated from reference gene primer amplification. Profiled with immunoSEQ multiplex PCR; TCRdb holds only in-frame clones, not every one. The V and J calls and clone size come from that table; D and trimming were worked out from the DNA. In the table there are fewer than 200,000 clones, around 80% of which are singletons.

This receptor was identified in a woman in her 50s in a cohort exposed to, infected with or recovered from COVID-19 (not recorded which). The chain employs TRBV6-5 and TRBJ1-5; no clear D. What was sequenced was PBMCs or T cells enriched from blood (not recorded which). As DNA, the CDR3 is TGTGCCAGCAGTCCCTCGACTACCCCCAATCAGCCCCAGCATTTT. Its translation is CASSPSTTPNQPQHF.